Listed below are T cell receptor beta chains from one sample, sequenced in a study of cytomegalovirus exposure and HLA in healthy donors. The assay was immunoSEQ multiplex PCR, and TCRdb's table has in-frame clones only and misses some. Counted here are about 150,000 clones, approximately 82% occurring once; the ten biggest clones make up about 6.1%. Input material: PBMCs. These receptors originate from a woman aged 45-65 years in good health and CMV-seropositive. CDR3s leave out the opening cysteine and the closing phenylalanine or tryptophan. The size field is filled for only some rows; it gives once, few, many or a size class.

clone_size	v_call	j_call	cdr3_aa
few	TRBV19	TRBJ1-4	ASSIGGTGGEKLF
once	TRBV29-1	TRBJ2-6	SVPSSGANVLT
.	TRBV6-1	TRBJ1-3	ASNRDGNTIY
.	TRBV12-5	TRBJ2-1	ASGLGREQF
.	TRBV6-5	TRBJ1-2	ASSPSTGAYGYT
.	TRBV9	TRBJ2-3	ASQKDRVDTQY
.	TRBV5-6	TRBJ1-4	ASSLDSINEKLF
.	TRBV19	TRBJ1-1	ASSITAALGDTEAF
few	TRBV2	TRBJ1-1	ASSTPAQGAFRYTEAF
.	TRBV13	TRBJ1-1	ASSRGRGTEAF
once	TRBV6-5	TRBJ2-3	ASSYSGLAGGDTQY
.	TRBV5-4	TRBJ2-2	ASSLTGPGELF
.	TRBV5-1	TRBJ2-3	ASSFGGVRDTQY
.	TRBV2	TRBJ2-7	ASSQQGGYEQY
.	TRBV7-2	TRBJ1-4	ASSSQGATNEKLF
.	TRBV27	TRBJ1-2	ASSSSRDRRLGYGYT
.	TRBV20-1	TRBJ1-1	SVQGSEAF
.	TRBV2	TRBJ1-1	ASRTGTEAF
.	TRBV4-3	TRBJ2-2	ASSQGTSARNTGELF
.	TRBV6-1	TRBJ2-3	ASSDSRRDTQY
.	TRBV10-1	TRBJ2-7	ASSGEQGARGEQY
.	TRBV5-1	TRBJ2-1	ASSWGQGTLQQF
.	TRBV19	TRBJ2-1	ASSWTGVGHNEQF
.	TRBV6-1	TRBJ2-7	ATDRGSYEQY
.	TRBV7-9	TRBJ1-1	ASSFGNEAF
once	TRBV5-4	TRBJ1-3	ASSLGVGGRSGNTIY
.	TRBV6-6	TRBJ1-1	ASSYRGNTEAF
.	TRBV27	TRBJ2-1	AITTNYNEQF
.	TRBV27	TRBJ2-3	ASSLVGQGGDTQY
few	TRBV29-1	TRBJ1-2	SVGTVLYGYT
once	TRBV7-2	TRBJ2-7	ASSPRLNSYEQY
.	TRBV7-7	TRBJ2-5	ASSSQPGMETQY
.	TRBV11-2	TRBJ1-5	ASSLGWESGQPQH
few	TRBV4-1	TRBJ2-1	ASSQERGPGNEQF
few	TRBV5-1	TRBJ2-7	ASSSEKTLYEQY
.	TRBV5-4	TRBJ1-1	ASSLQGLGTEAF
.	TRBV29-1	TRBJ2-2	SVEGDRVTGELF
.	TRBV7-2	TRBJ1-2	ASSLAVGTGGYGYT
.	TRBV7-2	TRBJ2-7	ASSSHSNSYEQY
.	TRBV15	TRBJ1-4	ATSSTGTGELTNEKLF
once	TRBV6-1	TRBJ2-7	ASDERMTYEQY